The clone carrying this T cell receptor beta chain was recorded many times. Its antigen is unknown. Unique molecular identifiers were attached to individual cDNA molecules during library preparation. In the original workflow: More than 95,000 TCRs per sample was the median, with a range of about 20,000 to 700,000. TCRdb processed the RACE reads anew with MiXCR; each CDR3 protein has one entry. TCRdb's processing, not the study's, gives the V and J calls here. The profile shows about 46,000 distinct CDR3 sequences, approximately 4.7% of them singletons. Germline CDR1 and CDR2: DFQATT and SNEGSKA (reference sequence). V lost 0 bases to trimming and J lost 3 bases; unmatched junction nucleotides: 11. The CDR3 runs to 17 residues. The time point denotes: healthy volunteer bleed at 2 weeks. Total RNA was extracted from unfractionated whole blood. This sample was included in a study of human T cells and chemical hapten exposure. Study context: Minor pooled library volume differences mainly drove per-sample TCR yield variation. The study, taken as a whole, reports: Sensitization with DPC brought no change to TCRs above 1 in 1000 in frequency.

The chain couples TRBV20-1 to TRBJ2-3; 8 bases are shared with TRBD2. Material for sequencing was whole blood. This receptor was obtained from a female donor in good health. Some clones in this sample may be carry-over from other donors' samples. The DNA of the CDR3 is TGCAGTGCTAGAGATCCGGGGGGGCTGCGTGGGACAGATACGCAGTATTTT. The encoded protein is CSARDPGGLRGTDTQYF.